A single TCR beta chain is shown here with its context. What it binds is not known. Clones were sequenced by immunoSEQ multiplex PCR, and TCRdb holds only the in-frame ones, with some missing. The sample consists of approximately 91,000 clones, approximately 86% of them appearing once. Germline CDR1 is SGHRS and CDR2 is YFSETQ. V was shortened by 0 bases and J by 5 bases, with 9 bases between the two germline ends. The CDR3 covers 13 residues. These data originate in a study of OX40 agonist ivuxolimab in advanced cancers. Turning to the study itself: Eligibility admitted prior anti-PD-1, anti-PD-L1 or anti-CTLA-4 therapy; about 40% had some.

Findings of the study overall: CD4+ and CD8+ T cells in blood underwent clonal expansion by week 6 at 0.1 to 3.0 mg/kg.

Sequencing was performed on CD4+ or CD8+ T cells sorted from blood, taken in a trial of the OX40 agonist ivuxolimab. This sequence originates from an adult with an advanced solid tumor such as melanoma, head and neck, liver or kidney cancer. The chain couples TRBV5-1 to TRBJ2-7; unclear D gene. CDR3: CASSLAVQNEQYF. CDR3 sequence (DNA): TGCGCCAGCAGCTTGGCCGTGCAGAACGAGCAGTACTTC.